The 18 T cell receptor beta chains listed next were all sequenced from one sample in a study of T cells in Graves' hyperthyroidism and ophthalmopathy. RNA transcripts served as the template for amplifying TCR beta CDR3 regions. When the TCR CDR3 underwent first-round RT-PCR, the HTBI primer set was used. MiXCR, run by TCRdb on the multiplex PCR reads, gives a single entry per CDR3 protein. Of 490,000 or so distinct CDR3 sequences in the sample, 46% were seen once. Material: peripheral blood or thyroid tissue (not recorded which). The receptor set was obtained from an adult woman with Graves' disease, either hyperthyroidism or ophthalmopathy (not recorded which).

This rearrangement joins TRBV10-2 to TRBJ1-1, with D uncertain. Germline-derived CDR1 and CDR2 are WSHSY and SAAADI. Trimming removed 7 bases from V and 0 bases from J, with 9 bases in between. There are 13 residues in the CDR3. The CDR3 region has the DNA TGCGCCAGCAAGACTAATATGAACACTGAAGCTTTCTTT. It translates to CASKTNMNTEAFF.

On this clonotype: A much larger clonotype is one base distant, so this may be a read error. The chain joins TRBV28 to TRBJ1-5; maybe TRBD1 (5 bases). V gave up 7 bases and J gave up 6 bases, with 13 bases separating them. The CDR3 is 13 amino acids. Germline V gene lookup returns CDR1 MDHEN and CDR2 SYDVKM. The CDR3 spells CASTMQGGQPQHF. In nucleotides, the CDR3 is TGTGCCAGCACGATGCAGGGTGGTCAGCCCCAGCATTTT.

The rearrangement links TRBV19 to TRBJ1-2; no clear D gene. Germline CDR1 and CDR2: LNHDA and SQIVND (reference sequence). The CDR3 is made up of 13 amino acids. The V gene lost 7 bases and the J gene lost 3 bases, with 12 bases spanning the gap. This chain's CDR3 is CASNPTMYYGYTF. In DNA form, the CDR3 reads TGTGCCAGTAACCCGACTATGTACTATGGCTACACCTTC. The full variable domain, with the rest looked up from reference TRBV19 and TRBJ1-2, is DGGITQSPKYLFRKEGQNVTLSCEQNLNHDAMYWYRQDPGQGLRLIYYSQIVNDFQKGDIAEGYSVSREKKESFPLTVTSAQKNPTAFYLCASNPTMYYGYTFGSGTRLTVV.

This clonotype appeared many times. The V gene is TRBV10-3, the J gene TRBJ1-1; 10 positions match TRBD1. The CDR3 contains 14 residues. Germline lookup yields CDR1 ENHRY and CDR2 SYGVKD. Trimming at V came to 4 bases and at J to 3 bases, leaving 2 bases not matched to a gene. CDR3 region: CAISGQGAHTEAFF. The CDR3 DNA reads TGTGCCATCAGTGGACAGGGGGCGCACACTGAAGCTTTCTTT.

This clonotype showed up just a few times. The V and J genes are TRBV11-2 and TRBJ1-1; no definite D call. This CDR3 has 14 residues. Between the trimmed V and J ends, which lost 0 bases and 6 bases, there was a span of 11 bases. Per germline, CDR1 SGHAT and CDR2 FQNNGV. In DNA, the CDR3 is TGTGCCAGCAGCTTAGACGGTCGGAGCGCTGAAGCTTTCTTT. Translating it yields CASSLDGRSAEAFF.

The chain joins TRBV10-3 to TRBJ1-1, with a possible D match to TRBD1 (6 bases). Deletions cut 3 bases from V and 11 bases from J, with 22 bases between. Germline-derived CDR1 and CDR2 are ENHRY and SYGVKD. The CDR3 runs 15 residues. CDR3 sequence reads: CAISETRQAFPLAFF. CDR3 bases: TGTGCCATCAGTGAAACCCGACAGGCCTTTCCCTTGGCTTTCTTT.

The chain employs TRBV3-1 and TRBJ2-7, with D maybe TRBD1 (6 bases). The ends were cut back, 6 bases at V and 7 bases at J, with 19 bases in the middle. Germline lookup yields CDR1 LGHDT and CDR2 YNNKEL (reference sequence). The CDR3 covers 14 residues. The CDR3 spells CASRLGTLTAEQYF. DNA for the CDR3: TGTGCCAGCAGACTAGGGACATTAACGGCGGAGCAGTACTTC.

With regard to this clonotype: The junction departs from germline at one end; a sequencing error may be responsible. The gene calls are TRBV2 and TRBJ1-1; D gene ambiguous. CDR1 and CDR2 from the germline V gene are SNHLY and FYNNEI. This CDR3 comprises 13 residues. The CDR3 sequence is CASSAGVNTEAVF. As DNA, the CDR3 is TGTGCCAGCAGTGCAGGAGTGAACACTGAAGCCGTCTTT.

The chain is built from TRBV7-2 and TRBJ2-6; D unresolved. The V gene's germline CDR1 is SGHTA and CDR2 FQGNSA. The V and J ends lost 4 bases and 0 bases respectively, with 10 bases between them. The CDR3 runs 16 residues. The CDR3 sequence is CASSSDVSSGANVLTF. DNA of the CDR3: TGTGCCAGCAGCTCGGACGTTAGCTCTGGGGCCAACGTCCTGACTTTC.

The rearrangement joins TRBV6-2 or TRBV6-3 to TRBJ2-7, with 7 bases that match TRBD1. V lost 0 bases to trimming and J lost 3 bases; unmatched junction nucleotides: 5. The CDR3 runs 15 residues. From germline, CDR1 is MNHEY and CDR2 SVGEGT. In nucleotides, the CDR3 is TGTGCCAGCAGTTACTCTGGACAGGTGCACTACGAGCAGTACTTC. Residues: CASSYSGQVHYEQYF.

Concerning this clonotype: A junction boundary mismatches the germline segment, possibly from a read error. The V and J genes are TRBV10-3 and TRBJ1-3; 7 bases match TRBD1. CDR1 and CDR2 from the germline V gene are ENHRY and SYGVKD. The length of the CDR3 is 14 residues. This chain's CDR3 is CAITGTASGNTIYF. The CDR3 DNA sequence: TGTGCCATCACCGGGACAGCCTCTGGGAACACCATATATTTT.

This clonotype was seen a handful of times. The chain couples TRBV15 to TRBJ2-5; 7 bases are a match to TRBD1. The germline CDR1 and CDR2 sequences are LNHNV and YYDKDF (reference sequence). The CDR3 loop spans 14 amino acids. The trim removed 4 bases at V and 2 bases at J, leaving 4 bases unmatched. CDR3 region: CATSINRGQETQYF. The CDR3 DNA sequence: TGTGCCACCAGCATCAACAGGGGACAAGAGACCCAGTACTTC.

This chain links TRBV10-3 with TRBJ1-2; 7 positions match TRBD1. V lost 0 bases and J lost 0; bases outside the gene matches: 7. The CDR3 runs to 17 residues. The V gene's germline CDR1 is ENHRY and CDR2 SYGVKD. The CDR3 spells CAISESKGASANYGYTF. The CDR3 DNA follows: TGTGCCATCAGTGAGTCGAAGGGGGCCAGTGCTAACTATGGCTACACCTTC.

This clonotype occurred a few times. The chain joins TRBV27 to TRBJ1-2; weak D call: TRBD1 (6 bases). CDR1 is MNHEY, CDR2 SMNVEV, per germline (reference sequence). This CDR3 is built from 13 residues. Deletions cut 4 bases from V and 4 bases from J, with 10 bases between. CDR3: CASSYTQGYGYTF. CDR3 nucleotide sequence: TGTGCCAGCAGTTATACACAGGGCTATGGCTACACCTTC.

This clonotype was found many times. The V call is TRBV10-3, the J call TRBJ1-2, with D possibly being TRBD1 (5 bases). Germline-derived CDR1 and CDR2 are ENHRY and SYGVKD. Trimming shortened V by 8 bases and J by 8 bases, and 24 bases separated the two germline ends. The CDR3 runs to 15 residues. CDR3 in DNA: TGTGCCATCGCCACCACTAGTGACAGCCCCGGGGGCTACACCTTC. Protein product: CAIATTSDSPGGYTF.

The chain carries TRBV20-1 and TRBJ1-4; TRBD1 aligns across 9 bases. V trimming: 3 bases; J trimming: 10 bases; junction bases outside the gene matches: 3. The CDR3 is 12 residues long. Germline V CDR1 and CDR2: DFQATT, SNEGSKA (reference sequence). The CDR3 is CSASRDRVKLFF. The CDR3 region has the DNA TGCAGTGCTAGCCGGGACAGGGTAAAACTGTTTTTT.

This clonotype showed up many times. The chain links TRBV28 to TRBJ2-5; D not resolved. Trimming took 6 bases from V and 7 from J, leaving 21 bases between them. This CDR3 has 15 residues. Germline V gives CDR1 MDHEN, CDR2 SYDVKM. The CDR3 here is CASSRTQTGLGTQYF. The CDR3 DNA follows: TGTGCCAGCAGCAGAACCCAGACTGGCTTAGGGACCCAGTACTTC. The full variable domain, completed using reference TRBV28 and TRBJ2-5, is DVKVTQSSRYLVKRTGEKVFLECVQDMDHENMFWYRQDPGLGLRLIYFSYDVKMKEKGDIPEGYSVSREKKERFSLILESASTNQTSMYLCASSRTQTGLGTQYFGPGTRLLVL.

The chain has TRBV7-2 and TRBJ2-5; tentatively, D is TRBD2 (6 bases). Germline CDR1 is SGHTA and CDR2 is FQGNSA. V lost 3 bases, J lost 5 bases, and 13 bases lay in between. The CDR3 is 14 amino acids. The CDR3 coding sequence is TGTGCCAGCAGCTTTCAGGTCGGGGGTGAGACCCAGTACTTC. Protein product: CASSFQVGGETQYF.